The 7 T cell receptor beta chains given below trace back to one sample, sequenced in a study of shared clonotypes between healthy human individuals. CD8 cells classed as naive were CD45RO-negative and positively selected for CCR7, excluding terminally differentiated effector memory CD45RA+ cells. The method was immunoSEQ multiplex PCR; TCRdb's version includes in-frame clones alone and lacks a portion of them. The repertoire consists of about 2 million clones, with just under 95% occurring once and the leading ten covering 1.2%. Specimen: naive CD8+ T cells sorted from blood. The receptors shown here come from a young man in good health.

This clone was picked up one time. The chain uses TRBV28 and TRBJ1-2, with 12 bases fitting TRBD1. V lost 4 bases, J lost 4 bases, and 19 bases stayed unmatched. Germline V gene lookup returns CDR1 MDHEN and CDR2 SYDVKM. The CDR3 spans 20 residues. Here the CDR3 reads CASSSTLERDRGRQTYGYTF. CDR3 sequence (DNA): TGTGCCAGCAGTTCTACCTTAGAACGGGACAGGGGGCGACAAACCTATGGCTACACCTTC.

V gene TRBV4-3 combines with J gene TRBJ2-4; D may be TRBD1 or TRBD2 (5 bases each). V lost 0 bases to trimming and J lost 5 bases, with 11 bases between them. The CDR3 is 15 residues long. Germline loops: CDR1 LGHNA, CDR2 YSLEER. The CDR3 sequence: CASSQDRLGENIQYF. The CDR3 coding sequence is TGCGCCAGCAGCCAAGATCGACTGGGGGAAAACATTCAGTACTTC.

The chain carries TRBV7-3 and TRBJ2-2, with a tentative D call TRBD1 (6 bases). Germline CDR1 reads SGHTA; CDR2 reads FQGTGA. V lost 0 bases to trimming and J lost 8 bases, with 13 bases between them. This CDR3 comprises 15 residues. In nucleotides, the CDR3 is TGTGCCAGCAGCTTAACGGACAGCAGGGGAGGGGAGCTGTTTTTT. This translates into CASSLTDSRGGELFF.

The chain employs TRBV7-2 and TRBJ2-1; D is tentatively TRBD1 or TRBD2 (7 bases each). Germline V gene data show CDR1 as SGHTA and CDR2 as FQGNSA. The ends were cut back, 3 bases at V and 5 bases at J, with 14 bases in the middle. The CDR3 extends over 15 amino acids. CDR3 DNA sequence: TGTGCCAGCAGCTTCGGGCAGGGGGGGCACAATGAGCAGTTCTTC. Translated: CASSFGQGGHNEQFF.

The chain carries TRBV4-1 and TRBJ2-5; 7 positions agree with TRBD1. From germline, CDR1 is MGHRA and CDR2 YSYEKL. V was pared by 2 bases and J by 7 bases, with 4 bases of the junction left unmatched. CDR3 size: 13 residues. The CDR3, as DNA: TGCGCCAGCAGCCAATCTCAGGGGGTGACCCAGTACTTC. This translates into CASSQSQGVTQYF.

The CDR3 nucleotides read TGTGCCAGCAGCCACCTTACAGGGGCGGCCTACAATGAGCAGTTCTTC. This translates into CASSHLTGAAYNEQFF. The chain uses TRBV2 and TRBJ2-1, with 7 bases lining up with TRBD1. The CDR3 length is 16 residues. Trimming cost V 6 bases and J 2 bases; bases outside gene matches: 10. Germline CDR1 reads SNHLY; CDR2 reads FYNNEI.

In DNA, the CDR3 is TGCGCCAGCAGCCAAGTGGGCGCACTAGCGGGAGAAAGTGAGCAGTTCTTC. This translates into CASSQVGALAGESEQFF. The chain uses TRBV4-1 and TRBJ2-1, with 11 bases lining up with TRBD2. V dropped 1 base and J dropped 9; count of bases not matched to a gene: 11. Germline V CDR1 and CDR2: MGHRA, YSYEKL. This CDR3 is built from 17 residues.